Shown below are 9 T cell receptor beta chains from a single sample sequenced in a study of CD8 T cells in ankylosing spondylitis. Via MiXCR, TCRdb re-called the 5' RACE reads, giving one row per CDR3 protein. Among about 360,000 distinct CDR3 sequences listed, roughly 20% were seen once. Material: blood, either unsorted or a sorted T cell fraction (not recorded which). All receptors derive from a male donor with ankylosing spondylitis or in good health (not recorded which).

The chain is built from TRBV7-9 and TRBJ2-7; 10 bases fit TRBD1. The CDR3 sequence is 15 residues long. The V segment lost 4 bases and the J segment 2 bases; nucleotides outside the gene matches: 5. CDR1 and CDR2 (germline): SEHNR, FQNEAQ (reference sequence). The CDR3 DNA is TGTGCCAGCAGCTCCTGGGACAGGGGTACCTACGAGCAGTACTTC. It is translated as CASSSWDRGTYEQYF. Full variable domain (remainder filled in from reference TRBV7-9 and TRBJ2-7): DTGVSQNPRHKITKRGQNVTFRCDPISEHNRLYWYRQTLGQGPEFLTYFQNEAQLEKSRLLSDRFSAERPKGSFSTLEIQRTEQGDSAMYLCASSSWDRGTYEQYFGPGTRLTVT.

This clonotype occurred many times. The rearrangement links TRBV10-3 to TRBJ1-3, with D unresolved. Trimming removed 7 bases at V and 0 bases at J, with 1 base between. The CDR3 has 11 residues. Germline CDR1 reads ENHRY; CDR2 reads SYGVKD. The CDR3 DNA is TGTGCCATCAACTCTGGAAACACCATATATTTT. It translates to CAINSGNTIYF.

The chain combines TRBV7-9 with TRBJ2-1; D is ambiguous. The germline CDR1 and CDR2 sequences are SEHNR and FQNEAQ (reference sequence). CDR3 length equals 14 residues. V shed 1 base and J shed 5 bases, with 9 bases lying between them. The CDR3 region has the DNA TGTGCCAGCAGCTTAGTGGTTAGTAACAATGAGCAGTTCTTC. It is translated as CASSLVVSNNEQFF.

The chain combines TRBV5-1 with TRBJ2-2; D call uncertain. The V end was cut by 0 bases, the J end by 2 bases, with 11 bases between. Germline V lookup: CDR1 SGHRS, CDR2 YFSETQ. This CDR3 comprises 16 residues. CDR3 sequence reads: CASSLDRAFNTGELFF. CDR3 sequence (DNA): TGCGCCAGCAGCTTGGATAGGGCCTTCAACACCGGGGAGCTGTTTTTT.

This clonotype came up a few times. V is TRBV7-9 and J is TRBJ2-1, with 12 nucleotides matching TRBD2. J was trimmed by 8 bases and V by 1 base; bases with no gene match: 9. CDR1 and CDR2 from the germline V gene are SEHNR and FQNEAQ (reference sequence). The CDR3 consists of 17 residues. The CDR3 DNA follows: TGTGCCAGCAGCTTAGGGGTTGGGACTAGCGGGTCCGATGAGCAGTTCTTC. Translating gives CASSLGVGTSGSDEQFF. Based on the CDR3 plus reference TRBV7-9 and TRBJ2-1, the full variable domain is DTGVSQNPRHKITKRGQNVTFRCDPISEHNRLYWYRQTLGQGPEFLTYFQNEAQLEKSRLLSDRFSAERPKGSFSTLEIQRTEQGDSAMYLCASSLGVGTSGSDEQFFGPGTRLTVL.

The chain is built from TRBV9 and TRBJ2-1; D call uncertain. In germline, CDR1 is SGDLS, CDR2 YYNGEE. This CDR3 region has 18 residues. Trimming took 4 bases from V and 4 from J, leaving 24 bases between them. CDR3 sequence (DNA): TGTGCCAGCAGCCCAAAAATGGTGGGCAGGAGCTTATACAATGAGCAGTTCTTC. This gives the protein CASSPKMVGRSLYNEQFF.

This clonotype has only a few counts. The rearrangement joins TRBV12-3 or TRBV12-4 to TRBJ2-6, with D unresolved. Trimming shortened V by 2 bases and J by 4 bases, and 6 bases separated the two germline ends. The CDR3 loop spans 14 amino acids. The CDR3 sequence: CASSLYAGANVLTF. In DNA, the CDR3 is TGTGCCAGCAGTTTATATGCGGGGGCCAACGTCCTGACTTTC.

The V and J genes are TRBV2 and TRBJ2-5, with TRBD2 identical over 10 bases. CDR1 and CDR2 (germline): SNHLY, FYNNEI. The CDR3 runs 15 residues. V lost 5 bases to trimming and J lost 2 bases; unmatched junction nucleotides: 5. The CDR3 loop reads CASSRAGGPQETQYF. DNA for the CDR3: TGTGCCAGCAGTCGAGCGGGGGGGCCTCAAGAGACCCAGTACTTC.

This chain connects TRBV2 to TRBJ2-3; D is perhaps TRBD1 (6 bases). CDR1 SNHLY and CDR2 FYNNEI come from the germline V gene. The CDR3 length is 14 residues. V lost 9 bases and J 2 bases, leaving 15 bases between the germline ends. The DNA of the CDR3 is TGTGCCAGGCAACAGGGCGGGTACACAGATACGCAGTATTTT. Translation: CARQQGGYTDTQYF.